The 32 T cell receptor beta chains below come from one sample, sequenced in a study of radiotherapy plus CTLA-4 blockade in lung cancer. Only in-frame clones appear in the TCRdb table, and some are missing; sequencing was by immunoSEQ multiplex PCR. The top ten hold roughly 22% of the sample, which has under 95,000 clones, about 78% seen once. This sample comprised peripheral blood, obtained from a patient treated with radiotherapy plus ipilimumab. These receptors were obtained from a human donor with non-small cell lung cancer whose response to radiotherapy plus ipilimumab could not be evaluated. Some clones in this sample may be carry-over from other donors' samples.

This clone was seen a few times. This chain links TRBV7-6 with TRBJ1-2, with a weak D call TRBD1 (5 bases). The V end lost 2 bases, the J end lost 2 bases, and 6 bases lay between the germline ends. In germline, CDR1 is SGHVS, CDR2 FNYEAQ. The CDR3 runs 13 residues. The CDR3 protein is CASSLPGNYGYTF. For the CDR3, the DNA is TGTGCCAGCAGCTTACCAGGGAACTATGGCTACACCTTC.

The rearrangement uses TRBV5-1 and TRBJ2-2, with D perhaps TRBD2 (5 bases). Germline-derived CDR1 and CDR2 are SGHRS and YFSETQ. The germline V and J ends were trimmed by 0 bases and 13 bases, with 10 bases remaining between them. The CDR3 spans 12 residues. The CDR3, as DNA: TGCGCCAGCAGCTTGGAGGCCGGAGGGCTGTTTTTT. This gives the protein CASSLEAGGLFF. Filled out from reference TRBV5-1 and TRBJ2-2, the complete variable domain reads KAGVTQTPRYLIKTRGQQVTLSCSPISGHRSVSWYQQTPGQGLQFLFEYFSETQRNKGNFPGRFSGRQFSNSRSEMNVSTLELGDSALYLCASSLEAGGLFFGEGSRLTVL.

This chain links TRBV7-2 with TRBJ2-1, with D tentatively TRBD1 (6 bases). Germline values: CDR1 SGHTA, CDR2 FQGNSA. Deletions cut 6 bases from V and 4 bases from J, with 13 bases between. The CDR3 is 14 amino acids. As DNA, the CDR3 is TGTGCCAGCAGAGGGGGACCCCCGTACAATGAGCAGTTCTTC. This sequence encodes CASRGGPPYNEQFF.

CDR3: CASSEGGAHSTDTQYF. The CDR3 DNA reads as TGTGCCAGCAGTGAGGGGGGGGCCCACAGCACAGATACGCAGTATTTT. The chain combines TRBV6-4 with TRBJ2-3, with D possibly TRBD2 on 7 matching bases. Germline V gene sequence: CDR1 MRHNA, CDR2 SNTAGT. V was cut by 3 bases and J by 0 bases, with 13 bases left in between. The CDR3 is 16 residues long.

Of note for this clone: At one end, the junction sequence differs from germline, possibly due to a read error. The J gene is TRBJ1-2, the V gene TRBV7-9, with 9 bases aligning to TRBD1. Germline V gives CDR1 SEHNR, CDR2 FQNEAQ (reference sequence). This CDR3 spans 15 amino acids. CDR3 bases: TGTGCCAGCAGCCCCGGGACAGGGAATGGTCCCTCCCTCGACTTC. Translation gives CASSPGTGNGPSLDF. Full variable domain (missing parts from reference TRBV7-9 and TRBJ1-2): DTGVSQNPRHKITKRGQNVTFRCDPISEHNRLYWYRQTLGQGPEFLTYFQNEAQLEKSRLLSDRFSAERPKGSFSTLEIQRTEQGDSAMYLCASSPGTGNGPSLDFGSGTRLTVV.

This chain links TRBV6-5 with TRBJ1-3; no clear D gene. The ends were cut back, 2 bases at V and 4 bases at J, with 15 bases in the middle. The CDR3 is 16 residues long. CDR1 and CDR2 from the germline V gene are MNHEY and SVGAGI. The CDR3 region is CASSYSPAAVGNTIYF. The CDR3 DNA is TGTGCCAGCAGTTACAGCCCCGCAGCGGTAGGAAACACCATATATTTT.

This CDR3 is CASSSPRQGLEAFF. The CDR3 bases are TGTGCCAGCAGTTCTCCGAGACAGGGATTGGAAGCTTTCTTT. The chain couples TRBV6-5 to TRBJ1-1, with 7 bases aligning to TRBD1. Trimming removed 4 bases from V and 8 bases from J; junction bases left unmatched: 10. Germline CDR1 and CDR2: MNHEY and SVGAGI. CDR3 length equals 14 residues.

V usage is TRBV14 and J usage is TRBJ2-7; perhaps TRBD1 as D (8 bases). With 1 base removed from V and 5 bases from J, the gap between germline ends came to 15 bases. The germline V gene encodes CDR1 SGHDN and CDR2 FVKESK. CDR3 length: 15 amino acids. CDR3 residues: CASSQGRTGRDEQYF. CDR3 DNA sequence: TGTGCCAGCAGCCAAGGTCGGACAGGGAGGGACGAGCAGTACTTC.

V gene TRBV29-1 combines with J gene TRBJ1-1, with D tentatively TRBD1 (5 bases). The germline V gene has CDR1 SQVTM and CDR2 ANQGSEA. The V gene lost 3 bases and the J gene lost 0 bases, with 5 bases spanning the gap. The CDR3 loop spans 12 amino acids. CDR3 in amino acids: CSVDRVNTEAFF. The CDR3 coding sequence is TGCAGCGTTGACAGGGTGAACACTGAAGCTTTCTTT.

With respect to this clone: At one boundary the junction diverges from the germline segment, which might be a read error. This chain uses TRBV25-1 with TRBJ1-2; 9 bases are shared with TRBD1. Germline CDR1 is MGHDK and CDR2 is SYGVNS. The CDR3 covers 16 residues. CDR3 nucleotide sequence: TGTGCCAGCAGTGAACCTCCGGGACAGGGTAACTGTGGCTACACCTTC. It specifies CASSEPPGQGNCGYTF.

This clone has more than one count but fewer than ten. The genes are TRBV5-1 and TRBJ1-5; D unclear. The V end lost 4 bases, the J end lost 5 bases, and 10 bases lay between the germline ends. Germline V gene data show CDR1 as SGHRS and CDR2 as YFSETQ. The length of the CDR3 is 13 residues. CDR3 sequence (DNA): TGCGCCAGCAGCGTGCAACCGGATCAGCCCCAGCATTTT. It is translated as CASSVQPDQPQHF.

The chain links TRBV5-4 to TRBJ2-7, with 9 bases aligning to TRBD1. The CDR3 extends over 15 amino acids. V gave up 4 bases and J gave up 2 bases; unmatched junction bases: 7. The V gene's germline CDR1 is SGHNT and CDR2 YYREEE (reference sequence). CDR3 DNA: TGTGCCAGCAGCGTCCCGGGACAGGGTGCCTACGAGCAGTACTTC. Protein sequence: CASSVPGQGAYEQYF.

This rearrangement joins TRBV27 to TRBJ2-7, with D perhaps TRBD1 (6 bases). The CDR3 has 14 amino acids. Germline assignment: CDR1 MNHEY and CDR2 SMNVEV (reference sequence). The V gene lost 3 bases and the J gene lost 1 base, with 10 bases spanning the gap. The CDR3 bases are TGTGCCAGCAGTTTCGGGGACACTTCCTACGAGCAGTACTTC. As protein: CASSFGDTSYEQYF.

This chain's CDR3 is CASSQRDNPVRAFF. CDR3 bases: TGCGCCAGCAGCCAGAGGGACAACCCAGTCCGAGCTTTCTTT. J is TRBJ1-1 and V is TRBV4-3; D might be TRBD1 (6 bases). This CDR3 is built from 14 residues. Trimming shortened V by 3 bases and J by 10 bases, and 18 bases separated the two germline ends. The V gene's germline CDR1 is LGHNA and CDR2 YSLEER.

This clone came up once. The chain couples TRBV5-1 to TRBJ2-2; a possible D gene is TRBD2 (5 bases). Germline V gene data show CDR1 as SGHRS and CDR2 as YFSETQ. CDR3 length equals 15 residues. Trimming cost V 4 bases and J 6 bases, with 16 bases left between them. The CDR3 loop reads CASSSGPLGAGELFF. The CDR3 region has the DNA TGCGCCAGCAGCAGCGGCCCCCTAGGTGCCGGGGAGCTGTTTTTT.

V and J are TRBV7-2 and TRBJ1-1; TRBD1 agrees at 7 bases. Germline lookup yields CDR1 SGHTA and CDR2 FQGNSA. Trimming took 3 bases from V and 4 from J; bases not matched to a gene: 5. The CDR3 has 14 amino acids. The CDR3, as DNA: TGTGCCAGCAGCTTTTACAGGGGAGGCACTGAAGCTTTCTTT. The encoded protein is CASSFYRGGTEAFF.

This chain uses TRBV5-6 with TRBJ2-7, with D maybe TRBD1 (5 bases). Trimming took off 0 bases at V and 3 bases at J, with 7 bases between the two ends. CDR3 length equals 13 residues. Germline CDR1 is SGHDT and CDR2 is YYEEEE. In DNA form, the CDR3 reads TGTGCCAGCAGCTTGGCAGGGTACTACGAGCAGTACTTC. Translating gives CASSLAGYYEQYF. The full variable domain, its missing parts supplied by reference TRBV5-6 and TRBJ2-7, is DAGVTQSPTHLIKTRGQQVTLRCSPKSGHDTVSWYQQALGQGPQFIFQYYEEEERQRGNFPDRFSGHQFPNYSSELNVNALLLGDSALYLCASSLAGYYEQYFGPGTRLTVT.

This chain uses TRBV5-1 with TRBJ2-3; 14 bases are shared with TRBD2. Per the germline V gene, CDR1 is SGHRS and CDR2 is YFSETQ. The junction had 9 bases not matched to a gene; V was cut back by 3 bases and J by 6 bases. The CDR3 contains 17 residues. The DNA for the CDR3 is TGCGCCAGCAGCTCCTGGACTAGCGGGGGGCCGGGGGATACGCAGTATTTT. Residues: CASSSWTSGGPGDTQYF. The full variable domain, in which reference TRBV5-1 and TRBJ2-3 provide the parts outside the CDR3, is KAGVTQTPRYLIKTRGQQVTLSCSPISGHRSVSWYQQTPGQGLQFLFEYFSETQRNKGNFPGRFSGRQFSNSRSEMNVSTLELGDSALYLCASSSWTSGGPGDTQYFGPGTRLTVL.

This clone has a handful of counts. The chain recombines TRBV12-2 with TRBJ2-3; no DNA check was done on the table's D call, TRBD2. TRBV12-2 is noted as a pseudogene. The CDR3 consists of 15 residues. Here the CDR3 reads CARGKAGTGTDTQYF. The CDR3 coding sequence is TGTGCAAGGGGAAAAGCGGGGACGGGGACAGATACGCAGTATTTT.

This rearrangement joins TRBV9 to TRBJ2-3, with D tentatively TRBD2 (6 bases). CDR1 and CDR2 from the germline V gene are SGDLS and YYNGEE. This CDR3 is built from 15 residues. Trimming stripped 2 bases from V and 4 bases from J, with 14 bases between. Written as DNA, the CDR3 is TGTGCCAGCAGCGTTGGGGGGTTCTGGGCAGATACGCAGTATTTT. Translated: CASSVGGFWADTQYF.

This chain connects TRBV28 to TRBJ2-4, with 9 bases fitting TRBD2. From germline, CDR1 is MDHEN and CDR2 SYDVKM. The CDR3 is 17 residues long. V gave up 7 bases and J gave up 0 bases; unmatched junction bases: 10. Written as DNA, the CDR3 is TGTGCCAGCAAAGTAGCGGGGGACCCCATAGCCAAAAACATTCAGTACTTC. Its translation: CASKVAGDPIAKNIQYF.

This chain joins TRBV27 and TRBJ2-7, with TRBD1 matching over 9 bases. The V and J ends lost 6 bases and 4 bases, in that order; junction bases with no gene match: 7. The CDR3 length is 14 residues. CDR1 and CDR2 from the germline V gene are MNHEY and SMNVEV (reference sequence). The CDR3 sequence: CASSWGQGLYEQYF. The CDR3 coding sequence is TGTGCCAGCAGCTGGGGACAGGGTCTTTACGAGCAGTACTTC.

The chain links TRBV5-8 to TRBJ2-3, with 7 bases identical to TRBD2. The CDR3 has 17 residues. Losses at the gene ends were 7 bases for V and 1 base for J; bases not matched to a gene: 15. CDR1 is SGHTS and CDR2 is YDEGEE in the germline V gene. In DNA form, the CDR3 reads TGTGCCAGCCCCATGGGGTATGCTAGCGGAGGCACAGATACGCAGTATTTT. Translating gives CASPMGYASGGTDTQYF.

This sequence joins TRBV5-8 and TRBJ2-3; D is perhaps TRBD2 (5 bases). This CDR3 region has 14 residues. Germline CDR1 reads SGHTS; CDR2 reads YDEGEE. The V end lost 2 bases, the J end lost 0 bases, and 7 bases lay between the germline ends. The CDR3 bases are TGTGCCAGCAGCTTACTAGTAAGCACAGATACGCAGTATTTT. Its translation is CASSLLVSTDTQYF.

The chain couples TRBV7-2 to TRBJ2-7; a weak D match, TRBD2 (6 bases). The CDR3 runs 14 residues. Germline V gene data show CDR1 as SGHTA and CDR2 as FQGNSA. V shed 5 bases and J shed 0 bases, with 11 bases lying between them. In DNA, the CDR3 is TGTGCCAGCAGCCGCGGCGGGGTCTCCTACGAGCAGTACTTC. Translating gives CASSRGGVSYEQYF.

V and J are TRBV5-1 and TRBJ1-1; D gene ambiguous. Trimming left V 3 bases short and J 3 bases short, with 9 bases between. This CDR3 has 13 residues. The germline gives CDR1 SGHRS, CDR2 YFSETQ. CDR3 in amino acids: CASSSWLDTEAFF. DNA for the CDR3: TGCGCCAGCAGCTCCTGGCTGGACACTGAAGCTTTCTTT.

J is TRBJ1-4 and V is TRBV7-9; D is unresolved. This CDR3 is built from 14 residues. V lost 2 bases and J lost 8, with 12 bases in between. Germline V CDR1 and CDR2: SEHNR, FQNEAQ (reference sequence). The chain's CDR3 is CASSLSGSGEKLFF. The CDR3 nucleotides read TGTGCCAGCAGCTTATCGGGGTCGGGCGAAAAACTGTTTTTT.

The rearrangement uses TRBV7-3 and TRBJ2-3; 9 nucleotides agree with TRBD2. CDR3 length: 16 residues. V lost 5 bases and J lost 2; bases outside the gene matches: 8. Germline CDR1 SGHTA, CDR2 FQGTGA. The CDR3 sequence: CASSPSSGGFTDTQYF. CDR3 nucleotides: TGTGCCAGCAGCCCGTCGAGCGGGGGGTTCACAGATACGCAGTATTTT. The full variable domain, completed using reference TRBV7-3 and TRBJ2-3, is GAGVSQTPSNKVTEKGKYVELRCDPISGHTALYWYRQSLGQGPEFLIYFQGTGAADDSGLPNDRFFAVRPEGSVSTLKIQRTERGDSAVYLCASSPSSGGFTDTQYFGPGTRLTVL.

This clone was observed a few times. This sequence joins TRBV19 and TRBJ2-2, with 10 bases fitting TRBD1. Trimming removed 7 bases from V and 6 bases from J; junction bases left unmatched: 8. The CDR3 is 15 residues long. Per germline, CDR1 LNHDA and CDR2 SQIVND (reference sequence). The CDR3 DNA reads as TGTGCCAGTACCACCGGGACAGGGGTTGCCGGGGAGCTGTTTTTT. It codes for CASTTGTGVAGELFF.

This chain joins TRBV27 and TRBJ1-2; the D gene is possibly TRBD1 (6 bases). This CDR3 is 13 amino acids long. Germline V CDR1 and CDR2: MNHEY, SMNVEV (reference sequence). With 6 bases removed from V and 6 bases from J, the gap between germline ends came to 14 bases. CDR3 DNA: TGTGCCAGCAGCTACACAGGGTGGGATGGCTACACCTTC. This encodes CASSYTGWDGYTF.

V gene TRBV5-6 combines with J gene TRBJ1-6; D is ambiguous. The CDR3 is made up of 14 amino acids. The germline CDR1 and CDR2 sequences are SGHDT and YYEEEE. The ends were cut back, 3 bases at V and 8 bases at J, with 12 bases in the middle. CDR3 loop: CASSWEGGHSPLHF. The DNA for the CDR3 is TGTGCCAGCAGCTGGGAGGGCGGACATTCACCCCTCCACTTT.

The V call is TRBV18, the J call TRBJ1-1, with 7 bases lining up with TRBD1. The CDR3 extends over 14 amino acids. CDR1 KGHSH and CDR2 LQKENI come from the germline V gene. V dropped 6 bases and J dropped 3; count of bases not matched to a gene: 7. This CDR3 reads CASSPDRDYTEAFF. The CDR3 DNA follows: TGTGCCAGCTCCCCAGACAGGGACTACACTGAAGCTTTCTTT.